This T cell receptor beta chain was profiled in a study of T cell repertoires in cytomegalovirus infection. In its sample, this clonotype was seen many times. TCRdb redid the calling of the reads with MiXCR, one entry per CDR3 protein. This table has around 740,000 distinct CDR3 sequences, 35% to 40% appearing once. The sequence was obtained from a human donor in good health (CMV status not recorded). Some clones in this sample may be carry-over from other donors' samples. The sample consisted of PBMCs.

The DNA of the CDR3 is TGCGCCAGCAGCCAAGAGACACTAGCGGGAGGGCCGTGGGTCACAGATACGCAGTATTTT. The encoded protein is CASSQETLAGGPWVTDTQYF. V gene TRBV4-1 combines with J gene TRBJ2-3, with TRBD2 matching over 13 bases. Unmatched junction bases numbered 11, after V lost 0 bases and J lost 2 bases. This CDR3 comprises 20 residues. Germline CDR1 is MGHRA and CDR2 is YSYEKL.